A selection of T cell receptor beta chains follows, all from one sample in a study of identical twins. In TCRdb, the 5' RACE reads were re-called with MiXCR into one record per CDR3 protein. The sample has fewer than 650,000 distinct CDR3 sequences, under 8.5% seen once; the top ten hold around 1.6%. These data were also filed under a second study, of yellow fever vaccine responses in identical twins.

Source material: PBMCs. Source of these receptors: a woman younger than 30 in good health. Each CDR3 is given with its conserved first and last residue. Each record gives: J gene, clone size, D gene, V gene, CDR3 protein, CDR3 DNA. The D gene is left open where the match is weak. Some rows have no size entry. The others give once, few or many, or a class for an expanded clone.

J: TRBJ1-2
size: many
D: TRBD1
V: TRBV3-1
CDR3: CASSQNRGYGYTF
DNA: TGTGCCAGCAGCCAAAACAGGGGGTATGGCTACACCTTC

J: TRBJ1-5
size: many
D: TRBD1
V: TRBV6-2/TRBV6-3
CDR3: CASTRTGFGQPQHF
DNA: TGTGCCAGCACCCGGACAGGGTTCGGTCAGCCCCAGCATTTT

J: TRBJ2-2
size: few
D: -
V: TRBV13
CDR3: CASSFQQGGTGELFF
DNA: TGTGCCAGCAGCTTTCAACAGGGTGGGACCGGGGAGCTGTTTTTT

J: TRBJ2-7
size: few
D: -
V: TRBV5-1
CDR3: CASSLAPGQSEQYF
DNA: TGCGCCAGCAGCTTGGCCCCGGGACAATCCGAGCAGTACTTC

J: TRBJ2-3
size: many
D: TRBD2
V: TRBV29-1
CDR3: CSVESGSAPDTQYF
DNA: TGCAGCGTTGAAAGCGGGAGTGCCCCAGATACGCAGTATTTT

J: TRBJ2-3
size: many
D: TRBD1
V: TRBV9
CDR3: CASSGKGQIATDTQYF
DNA: TGTGCCAGCAGCGGAAAGGGACAGATCGCCACAGATACGCAGTATTTT

J: TRBJ2-3
size: -
D: TRBD1
V: TRBV7-2
CDR3: CASSPRQGQKDTQYF
DNA: TGTGCCAGCAGCCCCCGACAGGGGCAGAAAGATACGCAGTATTTT

J: TRBJ1-5
size: -
D: -
V: TRBV10-2
CDR3: CASSELGPGQPQHF
DNA: TGCGCCAGCAGTGAGTTGGGTCCGGGTCAGCCCCAGCATTTT

J: TRBJ2-3
size: many
D: -
V: TRBV12-3/TRBV12-4
CDR3: CASSRTTGSSTDTQYF
DNA: TGTGCCAGCAGCCGAACGACAGGCTCTAGCACAGATACGCAGTATTTT

J: TRBJ1-2
size: -
D: -
V: TRBV3-1
CDR3: CASSQVFPLEYGYTF
DNA: TGTGCCAGCAGCCAAGTTTTTCCGCTTGAATATGGCTACACCTTC

J: TRBJ2-1
size: many
D: -
V: TRBV24-1
CDR3: CATSDLVGTGSNEQFF
DNA: TGTGCCACCAGTGATTTGGTCGGGACGGGTTCGAATGAGCAGTTCTTC

J: TRBJ1-5
size: many
D: -
V: TRBV4-1
CDR3: CASSQDRVVEGPQHF
DNA: TGCGCCAGCAGCCAAGATCGGGTGGTCGAGGGGCCCCAGCATTTT

J: TRBJ1-1
size: few
D: -
V: TRBV12-3/TRBV12-4
CDR3: CASSSRTANMNTEAFF
DNA: TGTGCCAGCAGTTCCCGGACAGCCAACATGAACACTGAAGCTTTCTTT

J: TRBJ2-1
size: many
D: TRBD1
V: TRBV9
CDR3: CASSTWDRGGDEQFF
DNA: TGTGCCAGCAGCACCTGGGACAGGGGAGGTGATGAGCAGTTCTTC

J: TRBJ2-1
size: many
D: -
V: TRBV3-1
CDR3: CASSQSSGRNEQFF
DNA: TGTGCCAGCAGCCAAAGCTCGGGACGGAATGAGCAGTTCTTC

J: TRBJ2-1
size: -
D: TRBD2
V: TRBV5-4
CDR3: CASSLGASGPRRFF
DNA: TGTGCCAGCAGCTTGGGGGCTAGCGGGCCTCGGAGGTTCTTC

J: TRBJ2-3
size: many
D: -
V: TRBV5-1
CDR3: CASSVGPQGSDTQYF
DNA: TGCGCCAGCAGCGTCGGACCGCAGGGTTCAGATACGCAGTATTTT

J: TRBJ2-7
size: few
D: -
V: TRBV5-4
CDR3: CASSLREGSYEQYF
DNA: TGTGCCAGCAGCTTGCGGGAAGGGTCCTACGAGCAGTACTTC

J: TRBJ2-3
size: many
D: -
V: TRBV20-1
CDR3: CSARDRLAMTDTQYF
DNA: TGCAGTGCTAGAGACCGGCTAGCGATGACAGATACGCAGTATTTT

J: TRBJ2-3
size: -
D: -
V: TRBV27
CDR3: CATQDQRSPTDTQYF
DNA: TGTGCCACCCAGGATCAACGCTCGCCGACAGATACGCAGTATTTT

J: TRBJ2-1
size: -
D: -
V: TRBV24-1
CDR3: CATSDASRYPKDEQFF
DNA: TGTGCCACCAGTGATGCATCTAGATACCCTAAGGATGAGCAGTTCTTC

J: TRBJ1-2
size: -
D: -
V: TRBV6-5
CDR3: CASYGRYGYTF
DNA: TGTGCCAGCTATGGGCGCTATGGCTACACCTTC

J: TRBJ1-6
size: -
D: -
V: TRBV5-1
CDR3: CASSLSTGSYYNSPLHF
DNA: TGCGCCAGCAGCTTGAGTACGGGGAGCTACTATAATTCACCCCTCCACTTT

J: TRBJ1-2
size: few
D: -
V: TRBV10-1
CDR3: CASSPTRAHGYTF
DNA: TGCGCCAGCAGTCCCACCAGGGCGCATGGCTACACCTTC

J: TRBJ2-3
size: -
D: TRBD2
V: TRBV20-1
CDR3: CSGSGGLGDTQYF
DNA: TGCAGTGGTTCGGGGGGGCTAGGGGATACGCAGTATTTT

J: TRBJ2-1
size: many
D: TRBD2
V: TRBV10-3
CDR3: CAISDKASGEDSYNEQFF
DNA: TGTGCCATCAGTGATAAGGCTAGCGGGGAGGACTCCTACAATGAGCAGTTCTTC

J: TRBJ1-4
size: -
D: -
V: TRBV6-1
CDR3: CASIMRGELRNEKLFF
DNA: TGTGCCAGCATAATGAGGGGGGAGCTGCGTAATGAAAAACTGTTTTTT

J: TRBJ2-7
size: -
D: TRBD2
V: TRBV4-2
CDR3: CASSLKYGTSVSYEQYF
DNA: TGTGCCAGCAGTTTGAAGTACGGGACTAGCGTCTCCTACGAGCAGTACTTC

J: TRBJ2-1
size: few
D: -
V: TRBV25-1
CDR3: CASSDKNRGSSYNEQFF
DNA: TGTGCCAGCAGTGATAAAAATCGGGGGAGCTCCTACAATGAGCAGTTCTTC

J: TRBJ1-1
size: many
D: -
V: TRBV7-9
CDR3: CASSLFPGQRNTEAFF
DNA: TGTGCCAGCAGCTTATTTCCCGGACAGAGGAACACTGAAGCTTTCTTT

J: TRBJ1-5
size: many
D: -
V: TRBV2
CDR3: CASSGERNQPQHF
DNA: TGTGCCAGCAGTGGGGAGCGCAATCAGCCCCAGCATTTT

J: TRBJ1-5
size: few
D: -
V: TRBV20-1
CDR3: CSARPQGPNQPQHF
DNA: TGCAGTGCTAGGCCACAGGGTCCGAATCAGCCCCAGCATTTT

J: TRBJ2-5
size: many
D: TRBD2
V: TRBV20-1
CDR3: CSARGLAGFQETQYF
DNA: TGCAGTGCTAGAGGACTAGCGGGATTCCAAGAGACCCAGTACTTC

J: TRBJ1-1
size: few
D: TRBD1
V: TRBV20-1
CDR3: CSALGQGGMKSFF
DNA: TGCAGTGCCCTGGGACAGGGAGGGATGAAGTCTTTCTTT

J: TRBJ2-5
size: many
D: -
V: TRBV28
CDR3: CASSFLPGRIMETQYF
DNA: TGTGCCAGCAGTTTTCTCCCGGGACGGATTATGGAGACCCAGTACTTC

J: TRBJ2-1
size: few
D: -
V: TRBV7-9
CDR3: CASYPDSGHNEQFF
DNA: TGTGCCAGCTACCCGGACAGTGGCCACAATGAGCAGTTCTTC

J: TRBJ2-1
size: few
D: -
V: TRBV18
CDR3: CASSPVHPTYNEQFF
DNA: TGTGCCAGCTCACCAGTTCATCCGACCTACAATGAGCAGTTCTTC

J: TRBJ2-3
size: -
D: -
V: TRBV9
CDR3: CASSVDHLATDTQYF
DNA: TGTGCCAGCAGCGTAGATCATCTAGCGACAGATACGCAGTATTTT

J: TRBJ2-5
size: many
D: -
V: TRBV3-1
CDR3: CASSLRGEPRETQYF
DNA: TGTGCCAGCAGCCTTAGAGGGGAACCGCGGGAGACCCAGTACTTC

J: TRBJ1-2
size: -
D: TRBD1
V: TRBV7-2
CDR3: CASSPQTGYGYTF
DNA: TGTGCCAGCAGCCCCCAGACAGGGTACGGCTACACCTTC

J: TRBJ1-1
size: few
D: -
V: TRBV11-2
CDR3: CASSFFGVNTEAFF
DNA: TGTGCCAGCAGCTTTTTCGGGGTGAACACTGAAGCTTTCTTT

J: TRBJ2-1
size: -
D: TRBD2
V: TRBV2
CDR3: CASSDFSGRRLDEQFF
DNA: TGTGCCAGCAGTGACTTTAGCGGGAGGAGGTTAGATGAGCAGTTCTTC

J: TRBJ2-3
size: -
D: -
V: TRBV7-9
CDR3: CASSDPLRGSTDTQYF
DNA: TGTGCCAGCAGCGACCCGTTGAGAGGTAGCACAGATACGCAGTATTTT

J: TRBJ2-7
size: many
D: -
V: TRBV6-2/TRBV6-3
CDR3: CASSPPTSSGEQYF
DNA: TGTGCCAGCAGCCCACCCACTAGTTCAGGGGAGCAGTACTTC

J: TRBJ2-2
size: -
D: TRBD1
V: TRBV24-1
CDR3: CATSDRQGVGELFF
DNA: TGTGCCACCAGTGACCGACAGGGCGTCGGGGAGCTGTTTTTT

J: TRBJ2-1
size: few
D: TRBD2
V: TRBV12-3/TRBV12-4
CDR3: CASSPIEASGNNEQFF
DNA: TGTGCCAGCAGTCCAATAGAGGCTAGCGGTAACAATGAGCAGTTCTTC

J: TRBJ2-3
size: few
D: TRBD2
V: TRBV20-1
CDR3: CSAATSGGAADTQYF
DNA: TGCAGTGCGGCTACTAGCGGGGGGGCGGCAGATACGCAGTATTTT

J: TRBJ2-2
size: many
D: -
V: TRBV12-3/TRBV12-4
CDR3: CASSLVGPGELFF
DNA: TGTGCCAGCAGTTTAGTCGGTCCCGGGGAGCTGTTTTTT

J: TRBJ2-2
size: many
D: TRBD2
V: TRBV28
CDR3: CASNPREVGTGELFF
DNA: TGTGCCAGCAATCCCCGGGAGGTGGGCACCGGGGAGCTGTTTTTT

J: TRBJ2-2
size: many
D: TRBD1
V: TRBV12-3/TRBV12-4
CDR3: CASARTGRDTGELFF
DNA: TGTGCCAGCGCTAGGACAGGGCGCGACACCGGGGAGCTGTTTTTT

J: TRBJ2-3
size: many
D: TRBD1
V: TRBV9
CDR3: CASSVEGAPTDTQYF
DNA: TGTGCCAGCAGCGTAGAGGGGGCGCCCACAGATACGCAGTATTTT

J: TRBJ2-1
size: many
D: TRBD2
V: TRBV2
CDR3: CASRTGGGSYNEQFF
DNA: TGTGCCAGCAGAACGGGGGGGGGATCATACAATGAGCAGTTCTTC

J: TRBJ2-3
size: -
D: TRBD2
V: TRBV2
CDR3: CASRLAGGLVDTQYF
DNA: TGTGCCAGCAGACTAGCGGGGGGATTGGTAGATACGCAGTATTTT

J: TRBJ2-5
size: -
D: TRBD2
V: TRBV15
CDR3: CATSRDRASGRLSTETQYF
DNA: TGTGCCACCAGCAGAGATCGGGCTAGCGGGAGACTGTCGACAGAGACCCAGTACTTC

J: TRBJ2-3
size: many
D: TRBD1
V: TRBV20-1
CDR3: CSAQWTGGLTSSTDTQYF
DNA: TGCAGTGCTCAATGGACAGGGGGATTAACTTCCAGCACAGATACGCAGTATTTT

J: TRBJ2-1
size: many
D: -
V: TRBV5-1
CDR3: CASSFRDNSYNEQFF
DNA: TGCGCCAGCAGCTTCCGGGACAACTCCTACAATGAGCAGTTCTTC